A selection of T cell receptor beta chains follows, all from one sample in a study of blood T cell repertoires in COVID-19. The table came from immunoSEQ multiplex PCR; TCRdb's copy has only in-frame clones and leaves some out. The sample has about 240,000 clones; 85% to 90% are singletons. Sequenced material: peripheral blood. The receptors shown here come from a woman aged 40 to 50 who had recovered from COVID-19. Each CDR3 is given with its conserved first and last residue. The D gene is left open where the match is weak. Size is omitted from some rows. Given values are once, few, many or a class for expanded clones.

CDR3nt: TGTGCCAGCAGCTTAGGGCTAGCGAGGGATACGCAGTATTTT; CDR3aa: CASSLGLARDTQYF; j_gene: TRBJ2-3; abundance: NA; d_gene: NA; v_gene: TRBV13
CDR3nt: TGTGCCTGCCCGCGGGAGCGGCTCACCGGGGAGCTGTTTTTT; CDR3aa: CACPRERLTGELFF; j_gene: TRBJ2-2; abundance: NA; d_gene: TRBD2; v_gene: TRBV19
CDR3nt: TGTGCCAGCAGCGGACGGACTAACGAGCAGTACTTC; CDR3aa: CASSGRTNEQYF; j_gene: TRBJ2-7; abundance: NA; d_gene: NA; v_gene: TRBV9
CDR3nt: TGTGCCAGCAGCCCTGGCCGACTAGCGGGTAGAAACACCGGGGAGCTGTTTTTT; CDR3aa: CASSPGRLAGRNTGELFF; j_gene: TRBJ2-2; abundance: NA; d_gene: TRBD2; v_gene: TRBV7-3
CDR3nt: TGCGCCAGCAGCCCCAGGGCTCGGGCTAGCGGCACAGATACGCAGTATTTT; CDR3aa: CASSPRARASGTDTQYF; j_gene: TRBJ2-3; abundance: NA; d_gene: NA; v_gene: TRBV4-3
CDR3nt: TGTGCCAGCAGTTTATACCGCCGGCTAGCGGGAGAGGCAGATACGCAGTATTTT; CDR3aa: CASSLYRRLAGEADTQYF; j_gene: TRBJ2-3; abundance: NA; d_gene: TRBD2; v_gene: TRBV28
CDR3nt: TGCGCCAGCTCCAGCGGGAGCACAGATACGCAGTATTTT; CDR3aa: CASSSGSTDTQYF; j_gene: TRBJ2-3; abundance: NA; d_gene: NA; v_gene: TRBV5-1
CDR3nt: TGTGCCTGGAGTGGATGGGGGGGGAATGAAAAACTGTTTTTT; CDR3aa: CAWSGWGGNEKLFF; j_gene: TRBJ1-4; abundance: NA; d_gene: NA; v_gene: TRBV30
CDR3nt: TGTGCCAGCAGCAAGGCCCCTACTAGCGGGAGTCCGTATTTT; CDR3aa: CASSKAPTSGSPYF; j_gene: TRBJ2-3; abundance: NA; d_gene: TRBD2; v_gene: TRBV6-5
CDR3nt: TGTGCCAGCAGTGAGGCTGGCGGGAGTAAGACCCAGTACTTC; CDR3aa: CASSEAGGSKTQYF; j_gene: TRBJ2-5; abundance: NA; d_gene: TRBD2; v_gene: TRBV6-1
CDR3nt: TGTGCCAGCAGCTTACCGGGACAGGGAGATACGCAGTATTTT; CDR3aa: CASSLPGQGDTQYF; j_gene: TRBJ2-3; abundance: NA; d_gene: TRBD1; v_gene: TRBV11-3
CDR3nt: TGTGCCAGCAGTTTGGGACAGAACTACGAGCAGTACTTC; CDR3aa: CASSLGQNYEQYF; j_gene: TRBJ2-7; abundance: NA; d_gene: TRBD1; v_gene: TRBV12-3/TRBV12-4
CDR3nt: TGCAGCGTTGGACAGTTGATGAACACTGAAGCTTTCTTT; CDR3aa: CSVGQLMNTEAFF; j_gene: TRBJ1-1; abundance: few; d_gene: NA; v_gene: TRBV29-1
CDR3nt: TGTGCCAGCAGCAAGGGACAGGGTGCCTATGGCTACACCTTC; CDR3aa: CASSKGQGAYGYTF; j_gene: TRBJ1-2; abundance: NA; d_gene: TRBD1; v_gene: TRBV6-1
CDR3nt: TGTGCCAGCAGCCCTACAGGGGGCGCGGGTGGCTACACCTTC; CDR3aa: CASSPTGGAGGYTF; j_gene: TRBJ1-2; abundance: NA; d_gene: TRBD1; v_gene: TRBV7-2
CDR3nt: TGTGCCTGGAGTGGGGGGCCCCACTATGGCTACACCTTC; CDR3aa: CAWSGGPHYGYTF; j_gene: TRBJ1-2; abundance: NA; d_gene: NA; v_gene: TRBV30
CDR3nt: TGTGCCACCGCTTACAGGGGGAATCAGCCCCAGCATTTT; CDR3aa: CATAYRGNQPQHF; j_gene: TRBJ1-5; abundance: NA; d_gene: TRBD1; v_gene: TRBV15
CDR3nt: TGCGCCAGCAGCCCCCGGACAGCCAGCTCCTACGAGCAGTACTTC; CDR3aa: CASSPRTASSYEQYF; j_gene: TRBJ2-7; abundance: NA; d_gene: NA; v_gene: TRBV5-1
CDR3nt: TGTGCCAGCAGCCTCAACACGGGTGGGGAGCAGTACTTC; CDR3aa: CASSLNTGGEQYF; j_gene: TRBJ2-7; abundance: NA; d_gene: NA; v_gene: TRBV14
CDR3nt: TGTGCCAGCAGCTTGAGGGACAGGTCGAACACTGAAGCTTTCTTT; CDR3aa: CASSLRDRSNTEAFF; j_gene: TRBJ1-1; abundance: NA; d_gene: TRBD1; v_gene: TRBV5-6
CDR3nt: TGTGCCAGCAGCCAGGGCAGGGAGGCCGGGGAGCTGTTTTTT; CDR3aa: CASSQGREAGELFF; j_gene: TRBJ2-2; abundance: NA; d_gene: NA; v_gene: TRBV3-1/TRBV3-2
CDR3nt: TGTGCCATCAGCGGGACAGGGGCACTAGCGGGGTACACAGATACGCAGTATTTT; CDR3aa: CAISGTGALAGYTDTQYF; j_gene: TRBJ2-3; abundance: once; d_gene: NA; v_gene: TRBV10-3